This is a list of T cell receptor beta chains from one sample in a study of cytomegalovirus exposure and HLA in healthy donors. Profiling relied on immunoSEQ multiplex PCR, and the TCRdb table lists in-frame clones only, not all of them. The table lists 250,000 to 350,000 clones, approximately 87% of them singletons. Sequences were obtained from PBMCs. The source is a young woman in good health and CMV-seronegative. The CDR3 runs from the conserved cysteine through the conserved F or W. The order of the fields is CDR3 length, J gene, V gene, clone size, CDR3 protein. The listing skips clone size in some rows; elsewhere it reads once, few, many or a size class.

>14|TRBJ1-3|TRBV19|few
CASSLHDSGNTIYF
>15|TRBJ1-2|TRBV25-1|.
CASSEGDREGIGYTF
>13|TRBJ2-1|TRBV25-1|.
CASSYSGSTEQFF
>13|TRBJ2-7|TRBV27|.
CASSLDRGREQYF
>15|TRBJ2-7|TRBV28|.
CASSFSGRRPYEQYF
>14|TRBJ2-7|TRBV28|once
CASTKGGFSYEQYF
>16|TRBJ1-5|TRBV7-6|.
CASSLEGPGAGQPQHF
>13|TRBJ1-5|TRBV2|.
CALRGAPGQPQHF
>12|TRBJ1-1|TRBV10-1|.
CASSDPNTEAFF
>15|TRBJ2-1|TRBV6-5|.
CASSYWGLPLDEQFF
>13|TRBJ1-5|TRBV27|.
CASSFDRMQPQHF
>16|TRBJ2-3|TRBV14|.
CASSRRLAGVGDTQYF
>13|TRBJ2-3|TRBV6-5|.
CASSQIAGDTQYF
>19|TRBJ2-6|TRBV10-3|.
CAISDYVDRGSQGANVLTF
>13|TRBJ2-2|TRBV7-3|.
CASSSTGVGELFF
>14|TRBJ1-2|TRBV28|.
CASRRSLFTGGYTF
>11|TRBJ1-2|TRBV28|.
CASRSGVGYTF
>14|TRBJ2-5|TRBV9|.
CASSTPGEGETQYF
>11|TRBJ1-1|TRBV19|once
CAGKRGTEAFF
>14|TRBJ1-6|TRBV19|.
CASSADRGNSPLHF
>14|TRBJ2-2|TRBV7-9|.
CASRLRQGTGELFF
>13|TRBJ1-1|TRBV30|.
CAWSETGGTEAFF
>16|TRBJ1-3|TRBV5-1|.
CASSLGATGSGNTIYF
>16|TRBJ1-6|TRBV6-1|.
CASSGNRGTGNSPLHF
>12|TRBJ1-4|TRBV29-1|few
CSVGWVEEKLFF
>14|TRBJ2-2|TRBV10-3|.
CAIRGGGNTGELFF
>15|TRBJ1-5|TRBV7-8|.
CASSLAFRGNQPQHF
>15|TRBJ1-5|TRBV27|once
CASSLGQLSNQPQHF
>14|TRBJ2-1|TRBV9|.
CASSDFSSYNEQFF
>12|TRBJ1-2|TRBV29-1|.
CSVDKSGAGYTF
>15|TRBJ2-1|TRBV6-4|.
CASSGLAGGRGEQFF
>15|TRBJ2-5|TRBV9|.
CASSIEQGHLETQYF
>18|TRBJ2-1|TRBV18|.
CASSPPISSGSRYNEQFF
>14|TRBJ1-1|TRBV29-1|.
CSLKLPGSSPEAFF
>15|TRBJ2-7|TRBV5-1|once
CASSPGLAATYEQYF
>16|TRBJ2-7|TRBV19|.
CASSIRGTGRSNEQYF
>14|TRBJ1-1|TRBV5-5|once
CASSPFHRDTEAFF
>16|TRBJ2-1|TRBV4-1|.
CASSLSGGTSHNEQFF
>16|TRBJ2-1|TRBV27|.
CASSFSAGGLRYEQFF
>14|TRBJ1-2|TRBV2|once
CASSFRQAESGYTF
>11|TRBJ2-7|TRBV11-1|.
CASSLPGEQYF
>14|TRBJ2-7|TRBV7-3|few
CASSPGRTGGEQYF
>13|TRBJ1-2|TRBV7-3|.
CASSGGTGVGYTF
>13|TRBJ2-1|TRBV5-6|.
CASSLRQENEQFF
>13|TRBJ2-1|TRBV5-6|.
CASSLGAENEQFF
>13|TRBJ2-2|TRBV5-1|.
CASMDRVTGELFF
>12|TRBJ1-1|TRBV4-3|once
CASSHAGVEAFF
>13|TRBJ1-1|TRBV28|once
CASSADTVTEAFF
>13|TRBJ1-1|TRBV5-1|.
CASGRTGETEAFF
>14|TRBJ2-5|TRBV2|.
CASSQDYRPETQYF
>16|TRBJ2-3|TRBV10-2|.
CASSPSAQVHTDTQYF
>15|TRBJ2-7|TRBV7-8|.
CASSPMDRANYEQYF
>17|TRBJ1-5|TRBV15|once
CATSTSQGGSFHQPQHF
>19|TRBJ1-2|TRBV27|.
CASSLMRGREGGAPDGYTF
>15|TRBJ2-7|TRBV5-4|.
CASSPVRGTAYEQYF